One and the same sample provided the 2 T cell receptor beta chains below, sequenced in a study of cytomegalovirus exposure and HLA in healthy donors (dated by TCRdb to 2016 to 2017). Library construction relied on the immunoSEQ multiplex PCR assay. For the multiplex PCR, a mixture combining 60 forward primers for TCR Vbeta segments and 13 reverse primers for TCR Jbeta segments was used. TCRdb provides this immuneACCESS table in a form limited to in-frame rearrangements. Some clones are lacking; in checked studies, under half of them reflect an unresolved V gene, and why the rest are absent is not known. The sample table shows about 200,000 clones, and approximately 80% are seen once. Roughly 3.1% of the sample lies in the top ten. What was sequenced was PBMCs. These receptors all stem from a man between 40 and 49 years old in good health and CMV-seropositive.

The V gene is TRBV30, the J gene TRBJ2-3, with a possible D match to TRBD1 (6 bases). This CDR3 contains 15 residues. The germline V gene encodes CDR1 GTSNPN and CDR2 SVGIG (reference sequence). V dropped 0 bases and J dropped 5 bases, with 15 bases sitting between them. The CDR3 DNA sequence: TGTGCCTGGAGTGTAAGGGGGAGAGAAGGAGATACGCAGTATTTT. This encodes CAWSVRGREGDTQYF. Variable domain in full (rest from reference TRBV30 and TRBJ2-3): SQTIHQWPATLVQPVGSPLSLECTVEGTSNPNLYWYRQAAGRGLQLLFYSVGIGQISSEVPQNLSASRPQDRQFILSSKKLLLSDSGFYLCAWSVRGREGDTQYFGPGTRLTVL.

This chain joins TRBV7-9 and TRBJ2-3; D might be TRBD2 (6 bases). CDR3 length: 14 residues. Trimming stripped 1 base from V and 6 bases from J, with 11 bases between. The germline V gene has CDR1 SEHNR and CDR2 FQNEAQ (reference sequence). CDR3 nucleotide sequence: TGTGCCAGCAGCTTAGAAACTAGCTTGGATACGCAGTATTTT. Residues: CASSLETSLDTQYF.